These T cell receptor beta chains were read from a single sample in a study of cytomegalovirus exposure and HLA in healthy donors. Clones were sequenced by immunoSEQ multiplex PCR, and TCRdb holds only the in-frame ones, with some missing. The table records 150,000 to 200,000 clones, 80% to 85% of them present only once. Specimen: PBMCs. Receptor source: a human donor in good health. Both conserved end residues are part of each CDR3. D genes are given only for firm matches. Not every row has a clone size; where given, it reads once, few, many or a size class.

d_call j_call clone_size v_call cdr3_nt cdr3_aa
TRBD1 TRBJ2-6 . TRBV7-2 TGTGCCAGCGACAGGGGTGGCTCTGGGGCCAACGTCCTGACTTTC CASDRGGSGANVLTF
. TRBJ2-3 . TRBV9 TGTGCCAGCAGCGTGGGTAGCCGCACAGATACGCAGTATTTT CASSVGSRTDTQYF
. TRBJ2-7 once TRBV13 TGTGCCAGCAGCTTAGGACGGTTCTCCTACGAGCAGTACTTC CASSLGRFSYEQYF
TRBD1 TRBJ1-1 . TRBV30 TGTGCCTATACGGGACAGCGAGGCACTGAAGCTTTCTTT CAYTGQRGTEAFF
TRBD2 TRBJ2-1 . TRBV5-6 TGTGCCAGCAGGAGATTAGCGGGCTGGGGTGAGCAGTTCTTC CASRRLAGWGEQFF
TRBD2 TRBJ2-1 . TRBV19 TGTGCCAGTTCCCTAGCGGGGGGGCCTAGCAATGAGCAGTTCTTC CASSLAGGPSNEQFF
. TRBJ1-5 once TRBV19 TGTGCCAGTAGTATAGGGGCGTCCGCCCAGCATTTT CASSIGASAQHF
. TRBJ2-5 . TRBV5-1 TGCGCCAGCAGCTTGATCCTGGGGGGTTGGGGAGAGACCCAGTACTTC CASSLILGGWGETQYF
. TRBJ2-5 . TRBV5-1 TGCGCCAGCAGCTTGGCCGCGGTCGACAGGACCCAGTACTTC CASSLAAVDRTQYF
. TRBJ2-7 . TRBV6-5 TGTGCCAGCAAGGGGGTCTCCTCCTACGAGCAGTACTTC CASKGVSSYEQYF
. TRBJ2-3 . TRBV29-1 TGCAGCGTTCGGGGGTTGGGGGGGGGCGGTCCAGATACGCAGTATTTT CSVRGLGGGGPDTQYF
. TRBJ2-7 . TRBV29-1 TGCAGCGCCCGAAAAGGAGGACAGCCCCTCGCCGAGCAGTACTTC CSARKGGQPLAEQYF
TRBD2 TRBJ2-3 . TRBV4-1 TGCGCCAGCAGCCAATTTCCCTCGCGACTAGCGGGGTATACAGATACGCAGTATTTT CASSQFPSRLAGYTDTQYF
TRBD1 TRBJ1-2 . TRBV9 TGTGCCAGCAGCGAGGGGCCGGGACAGGGTCTGGAGGGTTTGAATGGCTACACCTTC CASSEGPGQGLEGLNGYTF
. TRBJ1-5 few TRBV7-9 TGTGCCAGCAGCTTAGGGGCAGACAATCAGCCCCAGCATTTT CASSLGADNQPQHF
TRBD1 TRBJ2-7 . TRBV11-3 TGTGCCAGCAGCTTAGAACAGGGGGCTACTCACGAGCAGTACTTC CASSLEQGATHEQYF
. TRBJ1-5 . TRBV7-8 TGTGCCAGCAGCCCACTCTTAGGGGCCAGCAATCAGCCCCAGCATTTT CASSPLLGASNQPQHF
. TRBJ2-4 . TRBV7-8 TGTGCCAGCAGCTCCCCGCGCGAGTCCAAAAACATTCAGTACTTC CASSSPRESKNIQYF
TRBD1 TRBJ2-7 . TRBV4-3 TGCGCCAGCAGCCAAGAATTAGGACAGGCTACCTACGAGCAGTACTTC CASSQELGQATYEQYF
. TRBJ1-4 . TRBV7-9 TGTGCCAGCAGCGTCATGTCTACAACTAATGAAAAACTGTTTTTT CASSVMSTTNEKLFF
TRBD1 TRBJ2-5 . TRBV5-4 TGTGCCAGCAGCTTGGAAGGACAGGGATTAGGAGAGACCCAGTACTTC CASSLEGQGLGETQYF
TRBD1 TRBJ1-4 . TRBV18 TGTGCCAGCTCACCGGACAGGGACTCTAATGAAAAACTGTTTTTT CASSPDRDSNEKLFF
TRBD1 TRBJ1-5 few TRBV16 TGTGCCAGCAGCCCCTTGGACAGGGATAGCAATCAGCCCCAGCATTTT CASSPLDRDSNQPQHF
TRBD1 TRBJ1-3 once TRBV19 TGTGCCAGTAGTATGTGGGGACAGGGGTACACCATATATTTT CASSMWGQGYTIYF
TRBD1 TRBJ2-7 once TRBV5-8 TGTGCCAGCAGCTCGTACCGGGACAGACACTCCTACGAGCAGTACTTC CASSSYRDRHSYEQYF
TRBD2 TRBJ2-1 . TRBV6-4 TGTGCCAGCAGTGTCGGGACTAGCGAGTACAATGAGCAGTTCTTC CASSVGTSEYNEQFF
. TRBJ2-3 . TRBV4-1 TGCGCCAGCGCATATGCGGCGGGGCGCACAGATACGCAGTATTTT CASAYAAGRTDTQYF
. TRBJ2-1 . TRBV11-3 TGTGCCAGCAGAGATCGGAGGGTGGGGACAGCTCACCAGTTCTTC CASRDRRVGTAHQFF
. TRBJ1-2 . TRBV4-1 TGCGCCAGCAGCCCAGGGATTACTAACTATGGCTACACCTTC CASSPGITNYGYTF
. TRBJ2-1 . TRBV11-2 TGTGCCAGCAGCAAGATCAGGGCGGTCTCCTACAATGAGCAGTTCTTC CASSKIRAVSYNEQFF
TRBD1 TRBJ2-1 . TRBV9 TGTGCCAGCAATCGAAACGAGGGGGCCTCCTACAATGAGCAGTTCTTC CASNRNEGASYNEQFF
. TRBJ2-5 . TRBV4-3 TGCGCCAGCAGCCAAGAAGGAGGCGACCAAGAGACCCAGTACTTC CASSQEGGDQETQYF
. TRBJ1-1 . TRBV10-3 TGTGCCATCAGGCTTAGTACAGGAAACACTGAAGCTTTCTTT CAIRLSTGNTEAFF
. TRBJ1-4 . TRBV6-5 TGTGCCAGCAGTTACTCGCTCCGGGGTAGGGAAAAACTGTTTTTT CASSYSLRGREKLFF
. TRBJ2-1 . TRBV19 TGTGCCAGTAGTATAGGGCGGCCCAATGAGCAGTTCTTC CASSIGRPNEQFF
. TRBJ1-6 . TRBV4-1 TGCGCCAGCAGCCTAGACCACCAAGTCAGGCGTAATTCACCCCTCCACTTT CASSLDHQVRRNSPLHF
TRBD2 TRBJ2-1 few TRBV7-2 TGTGCCAGCAGCATTAGACTAGCGGGGCTTTTGGATGAGCAGTTCTTC CASSIRLAGLLDEQFF
TRBD2 TRBJ2-1 . TRBV10-3 TGTGCCATCAGTCGTGGACTAGCGGGGACCTACAATGAGCAGTTCTTC CAISRGLAGTYNEQFF
TRBD1 TRBJ1-4 . TRBV15 TGTGCCACCAGCAGAGGGACAGGGGTTGGTGAAAAACTGTTTTTT CATSRGTGVGEKLFF
. TRBJ1-5 . TRBV6-1 TGTGCCAGCAGTTCCCAGGGGATTCAGCCCCAGCATTTT CASSSQGIQPQHF
TRBD2 TRBJ2-3 . TRBV7-2 TGTGCCAGCAGCCCGAGCGGGGTAGGCACAGATACGCAGTATTTT CASSPSGVGTDTQYF